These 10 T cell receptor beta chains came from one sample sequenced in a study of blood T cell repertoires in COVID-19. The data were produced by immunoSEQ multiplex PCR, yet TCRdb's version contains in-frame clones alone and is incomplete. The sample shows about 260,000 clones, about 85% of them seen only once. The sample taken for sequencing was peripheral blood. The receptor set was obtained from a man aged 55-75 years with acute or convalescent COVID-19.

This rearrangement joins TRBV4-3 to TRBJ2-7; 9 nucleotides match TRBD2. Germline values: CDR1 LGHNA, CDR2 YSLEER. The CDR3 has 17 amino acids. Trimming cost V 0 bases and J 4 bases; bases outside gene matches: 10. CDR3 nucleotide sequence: TGCGCCAGCAGCCAAGAGGCCCTAGCGGGACATAATTACGAGCAGTACTTC. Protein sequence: CASSQEALAGHNYEQYF.

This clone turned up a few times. CDR3 coding DNA: TGTGCCAGTAGTATAGCGGCTAGCGAAGTACATGAGCAGTTCTTC. Translation gives CASSIAASEVHEQFF. The chain is built from TRBV19 and TRBJ2-1; D possibly corresponds to TRBD2 (6 bases). In germline, CDR1 is LNHDA, CDR2 SQIVND (reference sequence). Trimming took off 1 base at V and 8 bases at J, with 15 bases between the two ends. CDR3 length equals 15 residues.

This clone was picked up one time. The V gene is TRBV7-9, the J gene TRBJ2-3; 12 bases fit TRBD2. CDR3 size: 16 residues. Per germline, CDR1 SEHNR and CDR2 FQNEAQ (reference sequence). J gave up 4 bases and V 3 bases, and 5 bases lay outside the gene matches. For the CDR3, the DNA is TGTGCCAGCAGCTTTGCTAGCGGGGGGGGCGCAGATACGCAGTATTTT. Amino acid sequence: CASSFASGGGADTQYF.

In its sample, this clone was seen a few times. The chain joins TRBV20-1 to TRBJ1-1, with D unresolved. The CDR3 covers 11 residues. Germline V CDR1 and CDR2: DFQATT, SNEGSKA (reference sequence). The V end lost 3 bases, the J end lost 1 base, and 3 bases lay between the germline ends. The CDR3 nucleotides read TGCAGTGCTAGCCGGAACACTGAAGCTTTCTTT. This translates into CSASRNTEAFF.

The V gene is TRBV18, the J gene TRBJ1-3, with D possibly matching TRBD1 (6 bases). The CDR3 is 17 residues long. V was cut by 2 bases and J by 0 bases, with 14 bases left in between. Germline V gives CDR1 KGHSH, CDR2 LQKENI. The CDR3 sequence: CASSPIPDSPSGNTIYF. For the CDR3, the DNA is TGTGCCAGCTCACCAATCCCGGACAGCCCCTCTGGAAACACCATATATTTT.

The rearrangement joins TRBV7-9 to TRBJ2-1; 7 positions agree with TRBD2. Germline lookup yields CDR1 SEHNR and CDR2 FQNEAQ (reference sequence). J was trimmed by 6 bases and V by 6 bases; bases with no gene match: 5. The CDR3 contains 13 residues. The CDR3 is CASSPGTTNEQFF. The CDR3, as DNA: TGTGCCAGCAGTCCCGGGACTACCAATGAGCAGTTCTTC.

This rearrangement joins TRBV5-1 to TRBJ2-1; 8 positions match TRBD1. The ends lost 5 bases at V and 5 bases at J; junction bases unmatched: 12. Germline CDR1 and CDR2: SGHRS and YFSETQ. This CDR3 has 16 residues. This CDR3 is CASSRRGQVLNNEQFF. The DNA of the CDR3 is TGCGCCAGCAGTCGCCGGGGACAGGTCTTGAACAATGAGCAGTTCTTC.

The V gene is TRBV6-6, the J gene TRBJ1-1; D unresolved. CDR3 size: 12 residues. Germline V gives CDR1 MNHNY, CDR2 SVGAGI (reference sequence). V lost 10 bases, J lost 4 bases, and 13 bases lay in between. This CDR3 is CATRGGSTEAFF. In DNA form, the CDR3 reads TGTGCCACTCGGGGAGGATCCACTGAAGCTTTCTTT.

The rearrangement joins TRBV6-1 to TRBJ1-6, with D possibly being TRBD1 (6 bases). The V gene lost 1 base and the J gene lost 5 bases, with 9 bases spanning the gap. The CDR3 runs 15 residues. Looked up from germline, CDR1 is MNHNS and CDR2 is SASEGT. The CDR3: CASSEVDRDNSPLHF. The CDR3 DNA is TGTGCCAGCAGTGAAGTGGACAGAGATAATTCACCCCTCCACTTT.

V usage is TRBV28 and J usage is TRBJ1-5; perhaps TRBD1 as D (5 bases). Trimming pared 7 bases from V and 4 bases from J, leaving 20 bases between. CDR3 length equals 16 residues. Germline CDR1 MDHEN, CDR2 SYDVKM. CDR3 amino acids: CASKYSGGVANQPQHF. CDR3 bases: TGTGCCAGCAAGTACTCCGGGGGGGTCGCGAATCAGCCCCAGCATTTT.